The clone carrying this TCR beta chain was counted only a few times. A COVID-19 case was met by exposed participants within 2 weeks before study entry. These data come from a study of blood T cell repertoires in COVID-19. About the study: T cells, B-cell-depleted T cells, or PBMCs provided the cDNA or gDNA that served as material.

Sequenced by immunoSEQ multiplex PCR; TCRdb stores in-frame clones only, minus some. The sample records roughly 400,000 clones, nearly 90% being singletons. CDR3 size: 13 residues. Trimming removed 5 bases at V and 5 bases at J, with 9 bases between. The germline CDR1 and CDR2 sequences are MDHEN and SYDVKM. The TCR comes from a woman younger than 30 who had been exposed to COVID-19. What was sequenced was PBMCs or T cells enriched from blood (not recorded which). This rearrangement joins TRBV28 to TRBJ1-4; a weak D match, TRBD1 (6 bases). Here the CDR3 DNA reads TGTGCCAGCAGTCGTACAGGGAATGAAAAACTGTTTTTT. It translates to CASSRTGNEKLFF.